The clone carrying this T cell receptor (beta chain) turned up a few times. Its antigen is still unknown. Possible read error: a much larger clone is one base away. These data originate in a study of metastatic and nonmetastatic thyroid tumors. At the level of the study: Repertoire comparison spanned blood and tumor or nodule tissue of malignant and benign thyroid patients. Study results and caveats: When malignant thyroid tumors were compared with benign nodules, TCR beta diversity was reportedly significantly higher in the malignant tumors. This held in both blood and tumor samples.

The entire patient cohort was treatment-naive prior to thyroid surgery. CDR3 length: 16 residues. Germline lookup yields CDR1 SGHTA and CDR2 FQGNSA. Trimming took off 4 bases at V and 0 bases at J, with 13 bases between the two ends. As processed by the authors: Clinicopathological groups of papillary thyroid cancer showed CDR3 differences that were used to build a distant-metastasis classifier. TCRdb recomputed clones from the PCR reads via MiXCR. For this entry, the V and J calls and clone size follow TCRdb and not the study's own pipeline. The sample has tens of thousands of clones; roughly an eighth are singletons.

The sequenced sample was tumor tissue. The chain couples TRBV7-2 to TRBJ1-5; D is undetermined. The clonotype was recovered from a female donor with papillary thyroid cancer or a benign thyroid nodule (not recorded which). Some clones in this sample may be carry-over from other donors' samples. CDR3 nucleotides: TGTGCCAGCAGCTGCGCGGGGAAATATAGCAATCAGCCCCAGCATTTT. It yields the protein CASSCAGKYSNQPQHF.